A single T cell receptor beta chain is shown here with its context. The data belong to a study of T cells after yellow fever vaccination. About the study: Any fraction with a low cell number was prepared using SMART-Seq v4 Ultra Low Input.

The V end was cut by 0 bases, the J end by 0 bases, with 11 bases between. The germline CDR1 and CDR2 sequences are SGHDN and FVKESK. The CDR3 consists of 16 residues. TCRdb reprocessed the 5' RACE reads via MiXCR and lists one record per CDR3 protein. The sample has under 600,000 distinct CDR3 sequences, 21% seen once; the top ten hold 15% to 20%. This clonotype was obtained from a young man who received the YFV17D yellow fever vaccine. This chain uses TRBV14 with TRBJ2-5; D gene ambiguous. This specimen was PBMCs, taken 21 days after the first yellow fever vaccination. CDR3 bases: TGTGCCAGCAGCCAAGAAACCGCTGGATACCAAGAGACCCAGTACTTC. As protein: CASSQETAGYQETQYF.